A selection of T cell receptor beta chains follows, all from one sample in a study of blood T cells in healthy people across ages. TCRdb used MiXCR to reprocess the 5' RACE reads, holding one entry per CDR3 protein. The sample has about 1.4 million distinct CDR3 sequences; approximately 59% are singletons. Sequenced material: blood. The receptor source for this set is a man aged 18-30 years in good health. Each CDR3 is given with its conserved first and last residue. The D gene is left open where the match is weak. A clone size is listed for some rows: how often the clone was seen (once, few, many), or a class if it is expanded.

>TRBJ2-3|.|TRBV12-3/TRBV12-4|.
TGTGCCAGCAGTCCACTTCCTATCGGCACAGATACGCAGTATTTT
CASSPLPIGTDTQYF
>TRBJ2-7|.|TRBV3-1|.
TGTGCCAGCAGCCAAGATCTGGAGTACGAGCAGTACTTC
CASSQDLEYEQYF
>TRBJ2-1|.|TRBV20-1|.
TGCAGTGCTAGAGATCCTTTAACCTACGAGCAGTTCTTC
CSARDPLTYEQFF
>TRBJ2-1|.|TRBV5-6|.
TGTGCCAGCAGCTTTATTAGGCCAGACCACAATGAGCAGTTCTTC
CASSFIRPDHNEQFF
>TRBJ1-1|.|TRBV5-6|TRBD1
TGTGCCGGCAGCAACTGGGACAGGGGGATGAACACTGAAGCTTTCTTT
CAGSNWDRGMNTEAFF
>TRBJ1-5|.|TRBV4-1|.
TGCGCCAGCAGCCAAGTATCCTTGGGCAATCAGCCCCAGCATTTT
CASSQVSLGNQPQHF
>TRBJ2-2|.|TRBV5-1|.
TGCGCCAGCAGCTCTGGTTGGGACGGGGAGCTGTTTTTT
CASSSGWDGELFF
>TRBJ2-1|few|TRBV7-2|.
TGTGCCAGCAGCTATCACGGAGGGGGGTACAATGAGCAGTTCTTC
CASSYHGGGYNEQFF
>TRBJ2-2|few|TRBV20-1|.
TGCAGTGCTAGAGATCCCCCAGGGGCCGGGGAGCTGTTTTTT
CSARDPPGAGELFF
>TRBJ2-1|few|TRBV7-2|.
TGTGCCAGCAGCTTAGAGGGTCCCGGGACCAATGAGCAGTTCTTC
CASSLEGPGTNEQFF
>TRBJ2-3|.|TRBV6-2/TRBV6-3|TRBD2
TGTGCCAGCAGTAAGGGGACTAGCCTAGACACAGATACGCAGTATTTT
CASSKGTSLDTDTQYF
>TRBJ1-1|.|TRBV6-1|.
TGTGCCAGCAGTGAAGATCAGCGTGGGGACACTGAAGCTTTCTTT
CASSEDQRGDTEAFF
>TRBJ1-2|.|TRBV9|.
TGTGCCAGCAGCGTAGCTCAGTCTTCCCTCTTGGACTATGGCTACACCTTC
CASSVAQSSLLDYGYTF
>TRBJ2-3|many|TRBV6-1|TRBD1
TGTGCCAGCAGTGAAGGACAGGGGCCAGATACGCAGTATTTT
CASSEGQGPDTQYF
>TRBJ2-5|.|TRBV29-1|TRBD2
TGCAGCGAGAGCGGGAGTGGGGAGACCCGGTACTTC
CSESGSGETRYF
>TRBJ2-3|.|TRBV29-1|.
TGCAGCGTTGAAGGTCGCGGGGCTCCAGATACGCAGTATTTT
CSVEGRGAPDTQYF
>TRBJ2-3|.|TRBV29-1|TRBD2
TGCAGCGCACGCCTTAGGACTAGCGGGGGGTCGGATACGCAGTATTTT
CSARLRTSGGSDTQYF
>TRBJ1-4|.|TRBV20-1|.
TGCAGTGCTGAGACCGCAACTAATGAAAAACTGTTTTTT
CSAETATNEKLFF
>TRBJ1-1|once|TRBV3-1|.
TGTGCCAGCAGCCAAGATCTCGGTTTCATGAACACTGAAGCTTTCTTT
CASSQDLGFMNTEAFF
>TRBJ2-5|.|TRBV18|.
TGTGCCAGCTCAGAGCAGGGCGTTGGGACCCAGTACTTC
CASSEQGVGTQYF
>TRBJ2-7|.|TRBV15|TRBD1
TGTGCCACCAGCAGGGAGACAGGGGGCGAGTACGAGCAGTACTTC
CATSRETGGEYEQYF
>TRBJ1-3|.|TRBV6-2/TRBV6-3|.
TGTGCCAGCAGTCGAAGTCCAGCTACCTCTGGAAACACCATATATTTT
CASSRSPATSGNTIYF
>TRBJ2-6|.|TRBV3-1|.
TGTGCCAGCAGCCAAGTTAACACGGTGGGAACTGGGGCCAACGTCCTGACTTTC
CASSQVNTVGTGANVLTF
>TRBJ2-5|few|TRBV28|TRBD2
TGTGCCAGCAGCCTAGGGGAGCGGGGCCTTTCTGAGTACCAAGAGACCCAGTACTTC
CASSLGERGLSEYQETQYF
>TRBJ1-1|.|TRBV7-9|.
TGTGCCAGCAGCGTAGGGGCCAACGCTGAAGCTTTCTTT
CASSVGANAEAFF
>TRBJ2-7|.|TRBV4-2|TRBD1
TGTGCCAGCAGCCAAAGACAGGGGGCGAACTACGAGCAGTACTTC
CASSQRQGANYEQYF
>TRBJ2-3|once|TRBV12-3/TRBV12-4|TRBD2
TGTACCAGCAGTGACCGAAGGAGGGGACTAGCGGGCGTAAGCACAGATACGCAGTATTTT
CTSSDRRRGLAGVSTDTQYF
>TRBJ2-5|.|TRBV5-6|TRBD2
TGTGCCAGCAGCGCGACTAGCGGGTTTCAGGGGACCCAGTACTTC
CASSATSGFQGTQYF
>TRBJ2-2|.|TRBV10-3|TRBD2
TGTGCCATCAGACCGGGACTAGTGAACACCGGGGAGCTGTTTTTT
CAIRPGLVNTGELFF
>TRBJ2-7|.|TRBV7-2|.
TGTGCCAGCAGCTTCATCGGTCCTGTTCTTACCTACGAGCAGTACTTC
CASSFIGPVLTYEQYF
>TRBJ2-1|.|TRBV27|.
TGTGCCAGCTCGTCGGGGCCCGCGAATTACAATGAGCAGTTCTTC
CASSSGPANYNEQFF
>TRBJ2-5|.|TRBV10-3|TRBD2
TGTGCCATCAGTGACCTAGCGGGTATACAAGAGACCCAGTACTTC
CAISDLAGIQETQYF
>TRBJ2-7|.|TRBV6-1|.
TGTGCCAGCTCTGGGATGGAAAGCGACCCCTACAATGAGCAGTACTTC
CASSGMESDPYNEQYF
>TRBJ2-3|.|TRBV7-9|.
TGTGCCAGCAGCCCCCTAGAGGCGGGGAACACAGATACGCAGTATTTT
CASSPLEAGNTDTQYF
>TRBJ1-1|few|TRBV29-1|.
TGCAGCGTTGATGGGCTCTATGCTTTCTTT
CSVDGLYAFF
>TRBJ2-1|.|TRBV6-6|.
TGTGCCAGCAGTTACTCGACAAGTCCGGCCTACAATGAGCAGTTCTTC
CASSYSTSPAYNEQFF
>TRBJ2-1|.|TRBV4-1|.
TGCGCCAGCAGCCAAACAAGCCCGAGCTCCTACAATGAGCAGTTCTTC
CASSQTSPSSYNEQFF
>TRBJ2-5|.|TRBV12-3/TRBV12-4|.
TGTGCCAGCAACCTCTCCCCCGCGGGGAAAGAGACCCAGTACTTC
CASNLSPAGKETQYF
>TRBJ2-7|once|TRBV20-1|.
TGCAGTGCTAAGGTCAAGGACTACGAGCAGTACTTC
CSAKVKDYEQYF
>TRBJ2-3|.|TRBV25-1|.
TGTGCCAGCAGTGAATATTCCACCACAGATACGCAGTATTTT
CASSEYSTTDTQYF
>TRBJ2-4|.|TRBV4-1|.
TGCGCCAGCAGCCAAGATTGGAGGAAACAGTACTTC
CASSQDWRKQYF
>TRBJ2-7|.|TRBV28|.
TGTGCCAGCAGTCCCCCCGGGGGAATCGCCTACGAGCAGTACTTC
CASSPPGGIAYEQYF
>TRBJ1-2|.|TRBV28|.
TGTGCCAGCAGTGGCCCCTACTATGGCTACACCTTC
CASSGPYYGYTF
>TRBJ1-1|.|TRBV10-3|TRBD1
TGTGCCATCAGTTCCCGGGGACAGGGGGATAGGAACACTGAAGCTTTCTTT
CAISSRGQGDRNTEAFF
>TRBJ2-3|.|TRBV3-1|.
TGTGCCAGCAGTCCTTTCCCCCAGGATAACACAGATACGCAGTATTTT
CASSPFPQDNTDTQYF
>TRBJ1-2|few|TRBV2|.
TGTGCCAGCCTGACAGATGGCTACACCTTC
CASLTDGYTF
>TRBJ1-2|.|TRBV10-3|.
TGTGCCATCAGTGGAACCCAGACTAACTATGGCTACACCTTC
CAISGTQTNYGYTF
>TRBJ2-7|.|TRBV20-1|.
TGCAGTGCTAGAGATGATAGGGCAGCCGAAACGCGTAACTACGAGCAGTACTTC
CSARDDRAAETRNYEQYF
>TRBJ1-5|.|TRBV28|.
TGTGCCAGCAGTTTAGGGCAGGGATCTCAGCCCCAGCATTTT
CASSLGQGSQPQHF
>TRBJ1-2|.|TRBV15|.
TGTGCCACCAGCAGGGAGGGCTTAGAGGACAGCCGGGACTACACCTTC
CATSREGLEDSRDYTF
>TRBJ2-7|few|TRBV4-1|.
TGCGCCAGCAGCCAAGAGAGGAGGGGACTCATGAGCTCCTACGAGCAGTACTTC
CASSQERRGLMSSYEQYF
>TRBJ2-4|few|TRBV11-2|.
TGTGCCAGCGGAGGGTTAACCAAAAACATTCAGTACTTC
CASGGLTKNIQYF
>TRBJ2-1|.|TRBV20-1|.
TGCAGTGCTAGTAGGGCAGGGCTAAACTACAATGAGCAGTTCTTC
CSASRAGLNYNEQFF
>TRBJ1-1|.|TRBV4-1|TRBD1
TGCGCCAGCGGCCACCCCGGACAGGGGGCCACTGAAGCTTTCTTT
CASGHPGQGATEAFF
>TRBJ1-4|.|TRBV7-2|.
TGTGCCAGCTCGACAGGAAGGTACCGCGGGGAAAAACTGTTTTTT
CASSTGRYRGEKLFF